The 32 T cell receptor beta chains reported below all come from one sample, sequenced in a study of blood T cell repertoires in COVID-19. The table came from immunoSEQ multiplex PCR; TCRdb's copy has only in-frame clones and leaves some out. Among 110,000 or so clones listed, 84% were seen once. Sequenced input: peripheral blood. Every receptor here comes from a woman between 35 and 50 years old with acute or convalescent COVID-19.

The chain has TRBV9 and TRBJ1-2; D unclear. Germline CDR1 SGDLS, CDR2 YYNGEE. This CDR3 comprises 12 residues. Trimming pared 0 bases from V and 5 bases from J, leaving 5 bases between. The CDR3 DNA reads TGTGCCAGCAGCGTAGCAGGATATGGCTACACCTTC. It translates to CASSVAGYGYTF.

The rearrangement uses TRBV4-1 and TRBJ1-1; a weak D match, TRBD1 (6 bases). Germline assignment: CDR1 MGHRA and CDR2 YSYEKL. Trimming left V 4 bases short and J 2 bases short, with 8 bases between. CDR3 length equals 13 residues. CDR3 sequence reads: CASSLDSNTEAFF. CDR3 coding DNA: TGCGCCAGCAGCCTGGACAGTAACACTGAAGCTTTCTTT.

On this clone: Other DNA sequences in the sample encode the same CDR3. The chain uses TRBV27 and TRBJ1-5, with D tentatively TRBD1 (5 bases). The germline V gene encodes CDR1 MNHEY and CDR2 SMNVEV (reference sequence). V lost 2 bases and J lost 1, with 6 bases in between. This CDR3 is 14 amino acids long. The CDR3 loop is CASSLRGSNQPQHF. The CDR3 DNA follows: TGTGCCAGCAGTTTAAGGGGAAGCAATCAGCCCCAGCATTTT.

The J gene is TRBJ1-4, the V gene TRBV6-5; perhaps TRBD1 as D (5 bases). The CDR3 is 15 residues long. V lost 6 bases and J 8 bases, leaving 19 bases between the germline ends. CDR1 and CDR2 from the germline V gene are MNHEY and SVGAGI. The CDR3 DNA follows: TGTGCCAGCAGCGGGAGGACAAGGGGAGGGGAAAAACTGTTTTTT. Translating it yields CASSGRTRGGEKLFF.

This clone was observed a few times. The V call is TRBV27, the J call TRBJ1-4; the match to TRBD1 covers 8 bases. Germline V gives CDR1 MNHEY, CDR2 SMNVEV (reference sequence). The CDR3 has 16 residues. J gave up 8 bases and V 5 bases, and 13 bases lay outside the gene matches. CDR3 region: CASSPQGAEREEKLFF. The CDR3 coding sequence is TGTGCCAGCAGTCCTCAGGGGGCCGAACGGGAAGAAAAACTGTTTTTT.

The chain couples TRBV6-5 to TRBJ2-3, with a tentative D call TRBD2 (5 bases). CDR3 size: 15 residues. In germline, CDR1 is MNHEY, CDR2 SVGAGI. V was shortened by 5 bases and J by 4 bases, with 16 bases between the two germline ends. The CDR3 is CASSPGGSGSDTQYF. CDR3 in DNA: TGTGCCAGCAGTCCTGGAGGAAGCGGCTCAGATACGCAGTATTTT.

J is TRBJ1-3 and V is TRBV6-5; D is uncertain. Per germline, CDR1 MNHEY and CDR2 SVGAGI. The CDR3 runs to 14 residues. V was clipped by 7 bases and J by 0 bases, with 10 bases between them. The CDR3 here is CASTPGYSGNTIYF. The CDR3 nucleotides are TGTGCCAGCACCCCCGGGTACTCTGGAAACACCATATATTTT.

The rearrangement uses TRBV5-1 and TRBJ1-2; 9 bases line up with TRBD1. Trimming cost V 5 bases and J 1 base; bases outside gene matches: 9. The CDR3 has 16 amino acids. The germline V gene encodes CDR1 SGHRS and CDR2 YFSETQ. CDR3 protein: CASRISTGQGNYGYTF. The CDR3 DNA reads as TGCGCCAGCAGAATATCAACGGGACAGGGTAACTATGGCTACACCTTC.

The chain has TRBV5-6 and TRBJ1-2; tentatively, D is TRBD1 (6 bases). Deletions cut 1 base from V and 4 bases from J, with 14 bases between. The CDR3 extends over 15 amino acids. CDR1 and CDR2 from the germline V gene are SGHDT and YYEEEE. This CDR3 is CASSLKHRVSYGYTF. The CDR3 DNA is TGTGCCAGCAGCTTGAAACACAGGGTGAGCTATGGCTACACCTTC.

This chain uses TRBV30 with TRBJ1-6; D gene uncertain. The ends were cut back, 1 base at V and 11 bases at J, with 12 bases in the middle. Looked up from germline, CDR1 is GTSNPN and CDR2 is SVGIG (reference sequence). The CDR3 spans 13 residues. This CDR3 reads CAWSDPPRTPLHF. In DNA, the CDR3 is TGTGCCTGGAGTGATCCCCCTCGTACACCCCTCCACTTT.

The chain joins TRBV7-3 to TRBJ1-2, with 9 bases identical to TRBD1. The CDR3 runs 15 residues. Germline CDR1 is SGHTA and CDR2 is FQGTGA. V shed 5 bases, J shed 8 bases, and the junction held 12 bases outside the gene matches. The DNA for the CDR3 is TGTGCCAGCAGCAGTGGACAGGGGAAGTTTGACGGCTACACCTTC. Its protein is CASSSGQGKFDGYTF.

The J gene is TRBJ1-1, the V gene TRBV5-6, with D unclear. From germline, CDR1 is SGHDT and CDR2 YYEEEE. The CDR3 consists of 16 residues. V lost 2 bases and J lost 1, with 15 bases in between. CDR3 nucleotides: TGTGCCAGCAGCTTTGAATGGTCAGTGAAGAACACTGAAGCTTTCTTT. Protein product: CASSFEWSVKNTEAFF.

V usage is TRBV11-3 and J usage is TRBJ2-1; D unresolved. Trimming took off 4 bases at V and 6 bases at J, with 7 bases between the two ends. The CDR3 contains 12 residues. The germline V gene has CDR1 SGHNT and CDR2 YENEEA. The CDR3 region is CASSSRVNEQFF. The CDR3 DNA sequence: TGTGCCAGCAGCTCCCGTGTCAATGAGCAGTTCTTC. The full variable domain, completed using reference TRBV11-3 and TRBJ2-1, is EAGVVQSPRYKIIEKKQPVAFWCNPISGHNTLYWYLQNLGQGPELLIRYENEEAVDDSQLPKDRFSAERLKGVDSTLKIQPAELGDSAVYLCASSSRVNEQFFGPGTRLTVL.

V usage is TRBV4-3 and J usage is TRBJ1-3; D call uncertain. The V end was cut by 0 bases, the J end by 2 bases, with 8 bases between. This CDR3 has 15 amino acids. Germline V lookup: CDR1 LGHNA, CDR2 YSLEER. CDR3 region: CASSQDASPGNTIYF. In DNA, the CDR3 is TGCGCCAGCAGCCAAGATGCGAGCCCTGGAAACACCATATATTTT.

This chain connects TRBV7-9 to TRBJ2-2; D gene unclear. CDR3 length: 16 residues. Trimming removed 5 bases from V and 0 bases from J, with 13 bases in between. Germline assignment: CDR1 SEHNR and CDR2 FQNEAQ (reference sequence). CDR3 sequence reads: CASSPLRSANTGELFF. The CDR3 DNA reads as TGTGCCAGCAGCCCTCTGAGGAGCGCGAACACCGGGGAGCTGTTTTTT. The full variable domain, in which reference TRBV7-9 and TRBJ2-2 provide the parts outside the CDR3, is DTGVSQNPRHKITKRGQNVTFRCDPISEHNRLYWYRQTLGQGPEFLTYFQNEAQLEKSRLLSDRFSAERPKGSFSTLEIQRTEQGDSAMYLCASSPLRSANTGELFFGEGSRLTVL.

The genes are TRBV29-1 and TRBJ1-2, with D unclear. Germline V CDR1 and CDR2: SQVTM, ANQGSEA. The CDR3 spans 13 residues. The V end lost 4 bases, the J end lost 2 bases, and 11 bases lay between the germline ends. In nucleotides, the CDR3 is TGCAGCGTTGGGGAGACGCTCAACTATGGCTACACCTTC. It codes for CSVGETLNYGYTF.

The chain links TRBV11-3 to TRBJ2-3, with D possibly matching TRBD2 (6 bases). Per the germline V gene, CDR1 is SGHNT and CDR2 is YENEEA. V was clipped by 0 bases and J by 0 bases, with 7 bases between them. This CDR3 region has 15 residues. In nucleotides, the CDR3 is TGTGCCAGCAGCTTAGATGGGGGGAGCACAGATACGCAGTATTTT. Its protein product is CASSLDGGSTDTQYF. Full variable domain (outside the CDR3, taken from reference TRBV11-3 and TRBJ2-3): EAGVVQSPRYKIIEKKQPVAFWCNPISGHNTLYWYLQNLGQGPELLIRYENEEAVDDSQLPKDRFSAERLKGVDSTLKIQPAELGDSAVYLCASSLDGGSTDTQYFGPGTRLTVL.

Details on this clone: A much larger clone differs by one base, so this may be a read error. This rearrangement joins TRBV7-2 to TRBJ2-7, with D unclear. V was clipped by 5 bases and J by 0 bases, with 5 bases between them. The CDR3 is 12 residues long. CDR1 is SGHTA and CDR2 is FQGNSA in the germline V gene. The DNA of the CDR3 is TGTGCCAGCAGCGTGAGCTCCTACGAGCAGTACTTC. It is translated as CASSVSSYEQYF.

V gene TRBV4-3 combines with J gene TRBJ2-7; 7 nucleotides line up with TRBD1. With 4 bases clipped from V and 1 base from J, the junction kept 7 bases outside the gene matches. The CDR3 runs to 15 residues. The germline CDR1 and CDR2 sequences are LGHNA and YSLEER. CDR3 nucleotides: TGCGCCAGCAGCCGAGGACAGGAAACTTCCTACGAGCAGTACTTC. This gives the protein CASSRGQETSYEQYF.

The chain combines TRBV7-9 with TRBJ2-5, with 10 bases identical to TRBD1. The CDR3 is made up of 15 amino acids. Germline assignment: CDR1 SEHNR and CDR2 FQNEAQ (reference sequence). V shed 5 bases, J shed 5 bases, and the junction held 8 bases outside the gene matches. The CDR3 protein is CASSKGTGAGETQYF. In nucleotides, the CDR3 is TGTGCCAGCAGCAAGGGGACAGGGGCGGGGGAGACCCAGTACTTC.

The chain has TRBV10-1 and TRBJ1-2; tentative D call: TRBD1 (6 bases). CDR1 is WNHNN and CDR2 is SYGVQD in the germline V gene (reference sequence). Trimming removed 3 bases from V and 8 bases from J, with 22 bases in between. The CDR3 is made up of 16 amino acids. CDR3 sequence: CASSERQVTSLGGYTF. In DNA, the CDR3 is TGCGCCAGCAGTGAAAGACAGGTGACCTCCCTGGGAGGCTACACCTTC.

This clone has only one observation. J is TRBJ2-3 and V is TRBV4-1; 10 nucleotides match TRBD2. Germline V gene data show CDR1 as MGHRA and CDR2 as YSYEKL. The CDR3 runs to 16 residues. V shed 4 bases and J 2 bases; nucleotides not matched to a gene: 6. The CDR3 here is CASSLQSGGATDTQYF. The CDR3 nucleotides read TGCGCCAGCAGCCTCCAAAGCGGGGGGGCCACAGATACGCAGTATTTT.

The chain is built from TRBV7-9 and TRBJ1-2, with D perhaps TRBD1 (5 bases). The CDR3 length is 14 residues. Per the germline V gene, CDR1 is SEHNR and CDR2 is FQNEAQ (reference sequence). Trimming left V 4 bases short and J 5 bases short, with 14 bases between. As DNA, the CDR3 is TGTGCCAGCAGCTGGAGCGGGACGGATTATGGCTACACCTTC. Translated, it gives CASSWSGTDYGYTF. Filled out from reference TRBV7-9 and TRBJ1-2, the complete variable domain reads DTGVSQNPRHKITKRGQNVTFRCDPISEHNRLYWYRQTLGQGPEFLTYFQNEAQLEKSRLLSDRFSAERPKGSFSTLEIQRTEQGDSAMYLCASSWSGTDYGYTFGSGTRLTVV.

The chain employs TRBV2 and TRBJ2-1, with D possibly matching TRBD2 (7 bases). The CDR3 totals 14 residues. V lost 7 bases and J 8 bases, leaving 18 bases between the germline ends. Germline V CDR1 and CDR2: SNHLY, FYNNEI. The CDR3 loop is CASKLRGGPYEQFF. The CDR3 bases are TGTGCCAGCAAATTGAGGGGGGGCCCCTATGAGCAGTTCTTC.

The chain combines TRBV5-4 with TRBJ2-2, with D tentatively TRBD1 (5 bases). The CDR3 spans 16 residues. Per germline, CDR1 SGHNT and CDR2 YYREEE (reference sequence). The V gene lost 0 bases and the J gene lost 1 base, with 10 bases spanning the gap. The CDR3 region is CASSLGGQGNTGELFF. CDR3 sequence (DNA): TGTGCCAGCAGCTTGGGGGGCCAGGGGAACACCGGGGAGCTGTTTTTT.

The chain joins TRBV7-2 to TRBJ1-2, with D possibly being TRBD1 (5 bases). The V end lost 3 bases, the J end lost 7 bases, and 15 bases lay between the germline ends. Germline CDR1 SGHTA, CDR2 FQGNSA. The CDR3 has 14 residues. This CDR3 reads CASSFSPTGGGYTF. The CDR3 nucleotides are TGTGCCAGCAGCTTTAGTCCCACGGGGGGTGGCTACACCTTC.

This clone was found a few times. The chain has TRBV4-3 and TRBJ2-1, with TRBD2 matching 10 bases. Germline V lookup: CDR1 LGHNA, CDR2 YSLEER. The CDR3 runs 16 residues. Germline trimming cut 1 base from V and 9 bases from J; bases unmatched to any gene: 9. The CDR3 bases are TGCGCCAGCAGCCAAGCAGCGGGGGGGCGTTTGGGTGAGCAGTTCTTC. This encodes CASSQAAGGRLGEQFF.

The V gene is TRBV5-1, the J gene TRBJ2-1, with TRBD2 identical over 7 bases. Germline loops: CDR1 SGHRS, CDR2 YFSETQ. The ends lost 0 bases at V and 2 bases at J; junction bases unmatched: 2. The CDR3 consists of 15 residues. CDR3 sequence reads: CASSLVLAAYNEQFF. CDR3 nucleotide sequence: TGCGCCAGCAGCTTGGTTCTAGCGGCCTACAATGAGCAGTTCTTC.

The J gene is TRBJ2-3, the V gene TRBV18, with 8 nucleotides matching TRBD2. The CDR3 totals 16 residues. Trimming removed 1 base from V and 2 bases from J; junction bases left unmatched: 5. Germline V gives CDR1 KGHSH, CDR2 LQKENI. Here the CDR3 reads CASSPLQRGTTDTQYF. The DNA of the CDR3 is TGTGCCAGCTCACCACTCCAGCGGGGGACCACAGATACGCAGTATTTT.

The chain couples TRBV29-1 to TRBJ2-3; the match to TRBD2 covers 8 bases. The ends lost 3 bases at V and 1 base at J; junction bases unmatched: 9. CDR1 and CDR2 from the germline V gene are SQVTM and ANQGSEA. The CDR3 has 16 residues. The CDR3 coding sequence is TGCAGCGTTGACGAGCCGGGGCGGGGGGGCACAGATACGCAGTATTTT. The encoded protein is CSVDEPGRGGTDTQYF.

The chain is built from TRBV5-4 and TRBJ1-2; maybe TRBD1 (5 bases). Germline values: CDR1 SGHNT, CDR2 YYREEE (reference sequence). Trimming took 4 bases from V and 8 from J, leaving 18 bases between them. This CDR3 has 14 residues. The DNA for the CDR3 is TGTGCCAGCAGCCCAAGAATTGGGGCGGAAGGCTACACCTTC. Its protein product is CASSPRIGAEGYTF.

The CDR3 region has the DNA TGTGCCTGGAGTTGGGGCAGGGGAAGAGGCTACACCTTC. Residues: CAWSWGRGRGYTF. The chain links TRBV30 to TRBJ1-2; D is perhaps TRBD1 (6 bases). Germline loops: CDR1 GTSNPN, CDR2 SVGIG (reference sequence). The CDR3 contains 13 residues. Trimming cost V 2 bases and J 8 bases, with 15 bases left between them.